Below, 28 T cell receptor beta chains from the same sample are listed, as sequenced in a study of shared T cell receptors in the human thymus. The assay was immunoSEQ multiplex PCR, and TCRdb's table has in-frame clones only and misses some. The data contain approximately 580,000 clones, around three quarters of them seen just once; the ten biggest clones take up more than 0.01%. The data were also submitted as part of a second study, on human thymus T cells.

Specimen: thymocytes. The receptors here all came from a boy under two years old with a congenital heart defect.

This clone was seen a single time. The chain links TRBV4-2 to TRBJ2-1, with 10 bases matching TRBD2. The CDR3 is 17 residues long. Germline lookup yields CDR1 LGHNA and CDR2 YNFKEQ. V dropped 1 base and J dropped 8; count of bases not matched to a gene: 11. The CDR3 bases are TGTGCCAGCAGCCAAGCTCGCGGGCTAGCGGGAGATCATGAGCAGTTCTTC. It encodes CASSQARGLAGDHEQFF.

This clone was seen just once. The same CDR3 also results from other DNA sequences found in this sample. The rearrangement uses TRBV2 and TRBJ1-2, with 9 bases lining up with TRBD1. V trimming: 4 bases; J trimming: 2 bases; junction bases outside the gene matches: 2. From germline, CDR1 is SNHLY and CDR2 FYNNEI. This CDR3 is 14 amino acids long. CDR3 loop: CASSVGQGNYGYTF. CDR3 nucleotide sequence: TGTGCCAGCAGTGTTGGACAGGGGAACTATGGCTACACCTTC.

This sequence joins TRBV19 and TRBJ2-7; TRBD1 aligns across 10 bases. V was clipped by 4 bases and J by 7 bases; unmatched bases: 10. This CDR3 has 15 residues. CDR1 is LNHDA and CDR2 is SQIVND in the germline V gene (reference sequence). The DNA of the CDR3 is TGTGCCAGTAGTACCTCGGGACAGGGGACCGGGGAGCAGTACTTC. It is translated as CASSTSGQGTGEQYF.

The CDR3 DNA reads TGTGCCAGTAGTATTACCCATATACGAGAGGGCTACTACAATGAGCAGTTCTTC. Protein: CASSITHIREGYYNEQFF. The J gene is TRBJ2-1, the V gene TRBV19, with D perhaps TRBD2 (5 bases). Trimming pared 3 bases from V and 3 bases from J, leaving 21 bases between. The germline V gene encodes CDR1 LNHDA and CDR2 SQIVND (reference sequence). CDR3 length: 18 residues.

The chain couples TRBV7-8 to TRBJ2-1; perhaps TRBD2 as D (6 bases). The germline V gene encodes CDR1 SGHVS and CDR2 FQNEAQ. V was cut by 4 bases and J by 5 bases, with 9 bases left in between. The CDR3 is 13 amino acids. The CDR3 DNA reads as TGTGCCAGCAGCTCGGGACTTAACAATGAGCAGTTCTTC. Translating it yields CASSSGLNNEQFF.

The CDR3 region is CASSETSGRATGADTQYF. Here the CDR3 DNA reads TGTGCCAGCAGCGAAACTAGCGGGAGGGCCACGGGGGCAGATACGCAGTATTTT. The chain uses TRBV7-6 and TRBJ2-3; TRBD2 agrees at 13 bases. After removal of 5 bases from V and 4 bases from J, the junction contained 12 bases not matched to a gene. CDR3 length: 18 amino acids. Germline V gene lookup returns CDR1 SGHVS and CDR2 FNYEAQ.

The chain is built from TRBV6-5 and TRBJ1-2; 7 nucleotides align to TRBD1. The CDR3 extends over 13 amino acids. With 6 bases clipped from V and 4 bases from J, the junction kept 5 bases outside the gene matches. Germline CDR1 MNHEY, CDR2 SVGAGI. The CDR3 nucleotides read TGTGCCAGCAGCCCCGGGGACAGCTATGGCTACACCTTC. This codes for CASSPGDSYGYTF.

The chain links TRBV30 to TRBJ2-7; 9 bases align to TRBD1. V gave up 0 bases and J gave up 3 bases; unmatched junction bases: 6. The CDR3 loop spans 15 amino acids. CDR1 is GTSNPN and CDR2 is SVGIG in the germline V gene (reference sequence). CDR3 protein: CAWSVEGQGCYEQYF. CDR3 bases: TGTGCCTGGAGTGTAGAGGGACAGGGATGCTACGAGCAGTACTTC.

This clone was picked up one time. CDR3 bases: TGTGCAAGTCGCTTAGCCGGAGGGGACTATAGCAATCAGCCCCAGCATTTT. It yields the protein CASRLAGGDYSNQPQHF. The J gene is TRBJ1-5, the V gene TRBV12-2. TRBV12-2 is classified as a pseudogene. The CDR3 contains 17 residues.

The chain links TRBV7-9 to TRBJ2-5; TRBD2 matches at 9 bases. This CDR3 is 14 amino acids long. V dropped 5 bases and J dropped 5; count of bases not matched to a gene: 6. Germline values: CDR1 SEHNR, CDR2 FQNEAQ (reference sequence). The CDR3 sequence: CASSLSGSAETQYF. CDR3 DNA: TGTGCCAGCAGCCTTAGCGGGAGCGCGGAGACCCAGTACTTC.

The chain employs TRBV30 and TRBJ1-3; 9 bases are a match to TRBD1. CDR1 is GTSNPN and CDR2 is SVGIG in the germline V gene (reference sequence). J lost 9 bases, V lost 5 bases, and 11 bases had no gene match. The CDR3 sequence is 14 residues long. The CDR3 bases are TGTGCCTGGGACTCGGACAGGGGCACGAGCACCATATATTTT. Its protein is CAWDSDRGTSTIYF. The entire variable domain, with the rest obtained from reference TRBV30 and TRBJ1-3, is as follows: SQTIHQWPATLVQPVGSPLSLECTVEGTSNPNLYWYRQAAGRGLQLLFYSVGIGQISSEVPQNLSASRPQDRQFILSSKKLLLSDSGFYLCAWDSDRGTSTIYFGEGSWLTVV.

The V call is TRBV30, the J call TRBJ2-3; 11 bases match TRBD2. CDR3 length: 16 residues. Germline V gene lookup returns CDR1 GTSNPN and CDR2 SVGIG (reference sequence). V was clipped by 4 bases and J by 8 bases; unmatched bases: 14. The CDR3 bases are TGTGCCTGGACCCGCACACTAGCGGGAGAGCCTAGTACGCAGTATTTT. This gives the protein CAWTRTLAGEPSTQYF.

The CDR3 nucleotides are TGTGCTAGTGGTTTGGTGGAGGGGTGGACCGGGGAGCTGTTTTTT. Translated, it gives CASGLVEGWTGELFF. The V gene is TRBV12-5, the J gene TRBJ2-2; D possibly corresponds to TRBD2 (6 bases). The germline V and J ends were trimmed by 0 bases and 5 bases, with 10 bases remaining between them. From germline, CDR1 is LGHNT and CDR2 FRNRAP. The CDR3 consists of 15 residues.

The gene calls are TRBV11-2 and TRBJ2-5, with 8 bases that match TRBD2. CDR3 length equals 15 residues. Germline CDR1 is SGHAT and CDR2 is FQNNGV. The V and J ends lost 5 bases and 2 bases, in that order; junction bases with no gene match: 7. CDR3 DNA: TGTGCCAGCAGCCCAATCGGGAGGGGTCAAGAGACCCAGTACTTC. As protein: CASSPIGRGQETQYF.

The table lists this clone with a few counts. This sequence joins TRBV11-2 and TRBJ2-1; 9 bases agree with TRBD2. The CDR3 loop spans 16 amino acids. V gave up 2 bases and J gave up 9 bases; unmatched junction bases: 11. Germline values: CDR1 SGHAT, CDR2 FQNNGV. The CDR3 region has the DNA TGTGCCAGCAGCTTAACTGGTAGCGGGAGTCTAGGTGAGCAGTTCTTC. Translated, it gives CASSLTGSGSLGEQFF.

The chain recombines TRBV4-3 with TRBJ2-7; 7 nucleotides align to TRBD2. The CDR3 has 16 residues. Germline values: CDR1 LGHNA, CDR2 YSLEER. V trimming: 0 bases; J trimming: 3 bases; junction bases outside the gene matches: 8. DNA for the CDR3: TGCGCCAGCAGCCAAGAGGCGGGAGAGGGCCTCTACGAGCAGTACTTC. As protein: CASSQEAGEGLYEQYF.

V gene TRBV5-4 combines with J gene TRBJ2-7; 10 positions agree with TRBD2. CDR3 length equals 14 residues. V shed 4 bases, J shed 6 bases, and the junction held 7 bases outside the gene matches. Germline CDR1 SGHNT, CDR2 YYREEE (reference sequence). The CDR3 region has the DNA TGTGCCAGCAGCCCAAGCGGGAGGGCCCTCGAGCAGTACTTC. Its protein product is CASSPSGRALEQYF.

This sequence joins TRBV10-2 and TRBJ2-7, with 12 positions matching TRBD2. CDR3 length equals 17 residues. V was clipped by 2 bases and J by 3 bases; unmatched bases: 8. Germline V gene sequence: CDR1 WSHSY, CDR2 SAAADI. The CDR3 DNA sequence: TGCGCCAGCAGTGAGCCGACTAGCGGGAGTGAGGACTACGAGCAGTACTTC. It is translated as CASSEPTSGSEDYEQYF.

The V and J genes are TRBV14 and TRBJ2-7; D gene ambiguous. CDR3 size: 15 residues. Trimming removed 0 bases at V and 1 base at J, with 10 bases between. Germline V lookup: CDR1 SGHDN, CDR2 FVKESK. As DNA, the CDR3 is TGTGCCAGCAGCCAAGATTGGCAGTTTTCCTACGAGCAGTACTTC. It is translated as CASSQDWQFSYEQYF.

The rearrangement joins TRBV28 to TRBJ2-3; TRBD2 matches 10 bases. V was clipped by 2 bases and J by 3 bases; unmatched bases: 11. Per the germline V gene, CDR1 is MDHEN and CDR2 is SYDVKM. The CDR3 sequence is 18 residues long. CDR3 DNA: TGTGCCAGCAGTTTAGTCTTCCTAGCGGGAGCTGGTACAGATACGCAGTATTTT. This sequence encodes CASSLVFLAGAGTDTQYF. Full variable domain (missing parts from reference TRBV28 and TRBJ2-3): DVKVTQSSRYLVKRTGEKVFLECVQDMDHENMFWYRQDPGLGLRLIYFSYDVKMKEKGDIPEGYSVSREKKERFSLILESASTNQTSMYLCASSLVFLAGAGTDTQYFGPGTRLTVL.

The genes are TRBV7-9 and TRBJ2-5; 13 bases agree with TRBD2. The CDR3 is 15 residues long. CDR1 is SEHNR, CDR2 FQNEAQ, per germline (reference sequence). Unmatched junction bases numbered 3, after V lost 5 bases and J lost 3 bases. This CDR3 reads CASSPGLAGKETQYF. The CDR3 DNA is TGTGCCAGCAGCCCGGGACTAGCGGGGAAAGAGACCCAGTACTTC.

This chain's CDR3 is CASSLHRQDQAYEQYF. The CDR3 nucleotides are TGTGCCAGCAGTTTACATCGACAGGATCAAGCCTACGAGCAGTACTTC. This sequence joins TRBV27 and TRBJ2-7; TRBD1 might be the D (6 bases). The ends were cut back, 2 bases at V and 2 bases at J, with 16 bases in the middle. Germline CDR1 MNHEY, CDR2 SMNVEV (reference sequence). The CDR3 contains 16 residues.

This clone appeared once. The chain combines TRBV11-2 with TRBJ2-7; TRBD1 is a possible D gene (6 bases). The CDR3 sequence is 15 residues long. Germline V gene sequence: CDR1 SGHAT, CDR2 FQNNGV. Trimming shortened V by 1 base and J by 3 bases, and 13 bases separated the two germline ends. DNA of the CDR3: TGTGCCAGCAGCTTAGGGGTGTACAGGGACTACGAGCAGTACTTC. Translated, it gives CASSLGVYRDYEQYF.

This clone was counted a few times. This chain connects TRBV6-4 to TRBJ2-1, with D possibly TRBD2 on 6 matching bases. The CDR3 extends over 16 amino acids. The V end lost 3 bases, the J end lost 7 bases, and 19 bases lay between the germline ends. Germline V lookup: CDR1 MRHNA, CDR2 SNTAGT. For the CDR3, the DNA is TGTGCCAGCAGTGAAGGAGGGCCGCTAACATGGAATGAGCAGTTCTTC. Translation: CASSEGGPLTWNEQFF.

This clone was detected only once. CDR3 DNA: TGTGCCAGCAGCGCCCAGGGCGGCAGTGATGATACGCAGTATTTT. Amino acids: CASSAQGGSDDTQYF. This rearrangement joins TRBV9 to TRBJ2-3; tentatively, D is TRBD1 (5 bases). CDR1 and CDR2 from the germline V gene are SGDLS and YYNGEE. There are 15 residues in the CDR3. The V gene lost 3 bases and the J gene lost 6 bases, with 17 bases spanning the gap.

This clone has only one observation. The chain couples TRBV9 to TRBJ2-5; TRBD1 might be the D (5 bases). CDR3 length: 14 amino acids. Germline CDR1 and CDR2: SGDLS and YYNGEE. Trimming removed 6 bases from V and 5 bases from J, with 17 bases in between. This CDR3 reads CASTRLSSGETQYF. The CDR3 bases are TGTGCCAGCACGCGACTCTCCTCAGGGGAGACCCAGTACTTC.

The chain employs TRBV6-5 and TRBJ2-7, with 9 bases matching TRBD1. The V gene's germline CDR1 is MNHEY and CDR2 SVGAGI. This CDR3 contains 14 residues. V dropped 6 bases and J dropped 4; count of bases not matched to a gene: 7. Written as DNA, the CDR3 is TGTGCCAGCAGACCCGGACAGGGGCCGTACGAGCAGTACTTC. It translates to CASRPGQGPYEQYF.

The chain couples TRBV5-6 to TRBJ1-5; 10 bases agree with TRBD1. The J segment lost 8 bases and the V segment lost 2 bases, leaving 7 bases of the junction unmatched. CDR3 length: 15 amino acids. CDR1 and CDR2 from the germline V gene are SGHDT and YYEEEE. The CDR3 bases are TGTGCCAGCAGCTTTGGGACAGGGGATAAGGAGCCCCAGCATTTT. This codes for CASSFGTGDKEPQHF.